The sequence of this TCR beta chain was determined in a study of CD8 T cells in ankylosing spondylitis. Study results and caveats: A TCR beta motif of eight highly homologous variants appeared characteristic of ankylosing spondylitis blood.

This clonotype occurred once. Its target is unknown. MiXCR, run by TCRdb on the 5' RACE reads, gives a single entry per CDR3 protein. Altogether over 200,000 distinct CDR3 sequences are present, approximately 16% being singletons, with the ten largest covering about 42%. V was pared by 4 bases and J by 6 bases, with 23 bases between. The germline gives CDR1 SGHKS, CDR2 YYEKEE (reference sequence). The CDR3 has 16 amino acids. The source is a male donor with ankylosing spondylitis. Sequenced: blood, either unsorted or a sorted T cell fraction (not recorded which). The chain joins TRBV5-5 to TRBJ2-7, with D possibly matching TRBD1 (5 bases). The chain's CDR3 is CASSPNPDSLVSEQYF. Written as DNA, the CDR3 is TGTGCCAGCAGCCCGAACCCCGACAGCCTAGTGAGCGAGCAGTACTTC.